The entry that follows covers one TCR beta chain sequence. The data derive from a study of T cell repertoires in cytomegalovirus infection. Germline V CDR1 and CDR2: MNHEY, SVGAGI. V lost 6 bases, J lost 9 bases, and 20 bases lay in between. This CDR3 comprises 14 residues. TCRdb used MiXCR to reprocess the reads, holding one entry per CDR3 protein. The sample consists of approximately 170,000 distinct CDR3 sequences, 13% to 15% of them appearing once. Sequenced: PBMCs. This receptor was obtained from a human donor in good health (CMV status not recorded). Some clones in this sample may be carry-over from other donors' samples. The rearrangement links TRBV6-5 to TRBJ1-1; maybe TRBD1 (6 bases). The CDR3 region has the DNA TGTGCCAGCAGCCTCGGGGGGCGCGGGGGACAAGCTTTCTTT. Amino acids: CASSLGGRGGQAFF.